The 29 T cell receptor beta chains listed next were all sequenced from one sample in a study of blood T cells in healthy people across ages. Together with a sample-barcoded 5' primer, a J-beta primer mix was included in a second PCR lasting about 6 to 11 cycles. Each CDR3 protein gets one entry after TCRdb re-called the 5' RACE reads with MiXCR. The sample has some 900,000 distinct CDR3 sequences, 40% to 60% seen once. Specimen: blood. Source of these receptors: a man aged 25 to 40 in good health.

The chain combines TRBV3-1 with TRBJ1-2; tentatively, D is TRBD1 (5 bases). V lost 5 bases, J lost 7 bases, and 14 bases lay in between. CDR3 length: 13 amino acids. Germline loops: CDR1 LGHDT, CDR2 YNNKEL (reference sequence). Here the CDR3 reads CASSNLQGAGYTF. In nucleotides, the CDR3 is TGTGCCAGCAGCAACCTTCAGGGCGCTGGCTACACCTTC.

There are a few counts of this clonotype. The chain has TRBV27 and TRBJ2-1; tentative D call: TRBD1 (5 bases). The CDR3 sequence is 14 residues long. Germline V gene data show CDR1 as MNHEY and CDR2 as SMNVEV (reference sequence). V lost 1 base to trimming and J lost 8 bases, with 12 bases between them. Here the CDR3 reads CASSLFGQGHEQFF. Written as DNA, the CDR3 is TGTGCCAGCAGTTTATTCGGCCAGGGTCATGAGCAGTTCTTC.

V usage is TRBV27 and J usage is TRBJ1-1; D perhaps matches TRBD1 (6 bases). The CDR3 has 14 residues. CDR1 MNHEY and CDR2 SMNVEV come from the germline V gene (reference sequence). Trimming removed 6 bases from V and 3 bases from J, with 14 bases in between. The CDR3 loop is CASRVRGPHTEAFF. In DNA form, the CDR3 reads TGTGCCAGCAGAGTACGGGGGCCACACACTGAAGCTTTCTTT.

The chain has TRBV6-2 or TRBV6-3 and TRBJ2-3; the match to TRBD1 covers 7 bases. From germline, CDR1 is MNHEY and CDR2 SVGEGT. This CDR3 comprises 17 residues. The V gene end was trimmed by 6 bases and the J gene end by 0 bases; junction bases not matched to a gene: 12. This chain's CDR3 is CASSGDRTFSSTDTQYF. CDR3 sequence (DNA): TGTGCCAGCAGCGGGGACAGAACCTTCTCTAGCACAGATACGCAGTATTTT.

This clonotype was seen just once. The chain combines TRBV30 with TRBJ2-5, with D hard to call. Near its end, the DNA agrees better with TRBJ2-7, so the J call may be wrong. This CDR3 has 12 amino acids. Looked up from germline, CDR1 is GTSNPN and CDR2 is SVGIG (reference sequence). The CDR3 is CAWGRSSYEQYF. CDR3 in DNA: TGTGCCTGGGGTAGGTCCTCCTACGAGCAGTACTTC.

CDR3 protein: CASSKGPPENTEAFF. The CDR3 DNA follows: TGTGCCAGCAGTAAGGGGCCTCCGGAGAACACTGAAGCTTTCTTT. V is TRBV27 and J is TRBJ1-1; tentatively, D is TRBD1 (5 bases). Germline V gene data show CDR1 as MNHEY and CDR2 as SMNVEV (reference sequence). The germline V and J ends were trimmed by 5 bases and 1 base, with 14 bases remaining between them. The CDR3 sequence is 15 residues long.

The V call is TRBV5-1, the J call TRBJ2-7, with D possibly TRBD2 on 6 matching bases. CDR1 is SGHRS, CDR2 YFSETQ, per germline. With 0 bases removed from V and 0 bases from J, the gap between germline ends came to 10 bases. The CDR3 contains 15 residues. The CDR3, as DNA: TGCGCCAGCAGCTTGGATATGGGGGGCTCCTACGAGCAGTACTTC. It is translated as CASSLDMGGSYEQYF.

This rearrangement joins TRBV20-1 to TRBJ2-7; 9 nucleotides align to TRBD2. Germline loops: CDR1 DFQATT, CDR2 SNEGSKA (reference sequence). CDR3 length: 14 residues. V lost 6 bases to trimming and J lost 7 bases; unmatched junction nucleotides: 13. CDR3 sequence reads: CSARIPGLAGEQYF. The DNA of the CDR3 is TGCAGTGCCAGAATCCCGGGACTAGCAGGGGAGCAGTACTTC.

Notes on this clonotype: A read error is possible here, since a much larger clone lies one base away. This chain links TRBV29-1 with TRBJ2-7; D is unresolved. This CDR3 comprises 11 residues. The germline V gene encodes CDR1 SQVTM and CDR2 ANQGSEA. V lost 5 bases to trimming and J lost 5 bases, with 10 bases between them. The CDR3 loop is CSVQQTDEQYF. The CDR3 region has the DNA TGCAGCGTTCAGCAGACCGACGAGCAGTACTTC.

This clonotype was seen many times. The gene calls are TRBV27 and TRBJ1-5; D uncertain. The CDR3 runs to 13 residues. Germline V gene lookup returns CDR1 MNHEY and CDR2 SMNVEV (reference sequence). Trimming cost V 6 bases and J 2 bases, with 8 bases left between them. The CDR3 sequence is CASSFGGNQPQHF. As DNA, the CDR3 is TGTGCCAGCAGCTTCGGTGGCAATCAGCCCCAGCATTTT.

The chain has TRBV3-1 and TRBJ2-1; D uncertain. CDR3 length: 16 amino acids. V gave up 0 bases and J gave up 5 bases, with 14 bases separating them. In germline, CDR1 is LGHDT, CDR2 YNNKEL (reference sequence). The CDR3 protein is CASSQEWLFKNNEQFF. CDR3 DNA sequence: TGTGCCAGCAGCCAAGAGTGGCTATTCAAAAACAATGAGCAGTTCTTC.

This chain joins TRBV4-2 and TRBJ2-4; possibly TRBD2 for D (6 bases). Germline lookup yields CDR1 LGHNA and CDR2 YNFKEQ. V gave up 8 bases and J gave up 0 bases, with 11 bases separating them. The length of the CDR3 is 14 residues. CDR3 amino acids: CASGTDLAKNIQYF. The DNA for the CDR3 is TGTGCCAGCGGGACTGACCTAGCCAAAAACATTCAGTACTTC.

The chain couples TRBV20-1 to TRBJ2-1; 10 nucleotides agree with TRBD2. V lost 2 bases and J lost 5; bases outside the gene matches: 6. Germline V lookup: CDR1 DFQATT, CDR2 SNEGSKA (reference sequence). The CDR3 has 15 residues. Here the CDR3 reads CSARTGTSANNEQFF. The CDR3 DNA reads as TGCAGTGCTAGAACCGGGACTAGCGCCAACAATGAGCAGTTCTTC.

The CDR3 sequence: CASTPTGGTGELFF. In DNA form, the CDR3 reads TGTGCCAGCACCCCTACAGGGGGAACCGGGGAGCTGTTTTTT. The chain is built from TRBV9 and TRBJ2-2; 8 positions agree with TRBD1. Losses at the gene ends were 6 bases for V and 5 bases for J; bases not matched to a gene: 6. The CDR3 contains 14 residues. The germline CDR1 and CDR2 sequences are SGDLS and YYNGEE.

This chain connects TRBV3-1 to TRBJ2-3, with 7 positions matching TRBD2. The CDR3 loop spans 15 amino acids. Trimming removed 5 bases from V and 0 bases from J; junction bases left unmatched: 5. Germline V lookup: CDR1 LGHDT, CDR2 YNNKEL (reference sequence). DNA of the CDR3: TGTGCCAGCAGCTCAGCGGGGCCTAGCACAGATACGCAGTATTTT. Translation gives CASSSAGPSTDTQYF.

The gene calls are TRBV6-2 or TRBV6-3 and TRBJ2-3; D unresolved. Trimming shortened V by 2 bases and J by 2 bases, and 17 bases separated the two germline ends. CDR3 length: 17 residues. Germline V gene sequence: CDR1 MNHEY, CDR2 SVGEGT. The CDR3 DNA sequence: TGTGCCAGCAGTTACGTTGTAGGGCAACCGTCCACAGATACGCAGTATTTT. This gives the protein CASSYVVGQPSTDTQYF.

The gene calls are TRBV20-1 and TRBJ2-3; a possible D gene is TRBD2 (6 bases). Germline loops: CDR1 DFQATT, CDR2 SNEGSKA (reference sequence). This CDR3 has 17 amino acids. V was shortened by 2 bases and J by 1 base, with 19 bases between the two germline ends. CDR3 loop: CSARPRGEGLGTDTQYF. CDR3 in DNA: TGCAGTGCTAGACCGCGGGGAGAGGGTTTGGGCACAGATACGCAGTATTTT.

The CDR3 bases are TGTGCCAGCAGTAAATCCAGGGGGCAGTTCTTC. Translated, it gives CASSKSRGQFF. This chain links TRBV12-3 or TRBV12-4 with TRBJ2-1; D is possibly TRBD1 (6 bases). The CDR3 contains 11 residues. V was clipped by 5 bases and J by 12 bases, with 11 bases between them.

This clonotype has only a few counts. The J gene is TRBJ2-7, the V gene TRBV25-1; D is undetermined. The V gene's germline CDR1 is MGHDK and CDR2 SYGVNS. The ends were cut back, 5 bases at V and 2 bases at J, with 10 bases in the middle. The CDR3 sequence is 13 residues long. Here the CDR3 reads CASSKGYPYEQYF. CDR3 DNA sequence: TGTGCCAGCAGTAAAGGATATCCCTACGAGCAGTACTTC.

The V gene is TRBV6-5, the J gene TRBJ1-1, with 8 nucleotides matching TRBD1. This CDR3 has 14 residues. Trimming cost V 0 bases and J 8 bases; bases outside gene matches: 5. Germline CDR1 MNHEY, CDR2 SVGAGI. CDR3 DNA sequence: TGTGCCAGCAGTTACTCGTATGACAGGGGCGAAGCTTTCTTT. Its translation: CASSYSYDRGEAFF.

This clonotype has only a few counts. The V call is TRBV12-3 or TRBV12-4, the J call TRBJ1-1; the match to TRBD1 covers 10 bases. The CDR3 runs 13 residues. V was clipped by 8 bases and J by 5 bases; unmatched bases: 5. CDR3 sequence reads: CASRDRGRTEAFF. DNA for the CDR3: TGTGCCAGCCGGGACAGGGGAAGGACTGAAGCTTTCTTT.

This sequence joins TRBV6-1 and TRBJ2-7, with D tentatively TRBD1 or TRBD2 (6 bases each). V gave up 6 bases and J gave up 5 bases, with 17 bases separating them. Per germline, CDR1 MNHNS and CDR2 SASEGT. The CDR3 is 14 amino acids. The chain's CDR3 is CASSLPVGGDEQYF. The CDR3 nucleotides read TGTGCCAGCAGCCTCCCAGTGGGGGGCGACGAGCAGTACTTC.

This clonotype was recorded a few times. The rearrangement uses TRBV29-1 and TRBJ1-5; D call uncertain. This CDR3 is built from 13 residues. CDR1 is SQVTM, CDR2 ANQGSEA, per germline. Trimming removed 4 bases from V and 0 bases from J, with 7 bases in between. CDR3 DNA sequence: TGCAGCGTTGGGGCAGATAGCAATCAGCCCCAGCATTTT. It yields the protein CSVGADSNQPQHF.

This clonotype was seen a few times. The gene calls are TRBV4-1 and TRBJ2-3, with D unclear. Trimming cost V 1 base and J 5 bases, with 13 bases left between them. This CDR3 spans 15 amino acids. Germline values: CDR1 MGHRA, CDR2 YSYEKL. CDR3 residues: CASSQVEEYQDTQYF. CDR3 bases: TGCGCCAGCAGCCAAGTCGAGGAATACCAAGATACGCAGTATTTT.

The V call is TRBV29-1, the J call TRBJ2-7; a possible D gene is TRBD2 (5 bases). Trimming took 3 bases from V and 4 from J, leaving 13 bases between them. The germline V gene encodes CDR1 SQVTM and CDR2 ANQGSEA. The CDR3 length is 13 residues. In DNA form, the CDR3 reads TGCAGCGTTGAGGGGAAAAGGGAGTACGAGCAGTACTTC. Amino acids: CSVEGKREYEQYF.

The chain recombines TRBV11-1 with TRBJ2-3, with TRBD1 as a possible D gene (6 bases). Germline CDR1 reads SGHAT; CDR2 reads FQDESV (reference sequence). The V end was cut by 5 bases, the J end by 0 bases, with 15 bases between. There are 16 residues in the CDR3. CDR3 region: CASSNWDTSSTDTQYF. The CDR3 nucleotides are TGTGCCAGCAGCAACTGGGACACCTCTAGCACAGATACGCAGTATTTT.

The chain uses TRBV10-3 and TRBJ2-5; 12 bases line up with TRBD2. Germline V gene sequence: CDR1 ENHRY, CDR2 SYGVKD. Losses at the gene ends were 11 bases for V and 2 bases for J; bases not matched to a gene: 6. The CDR3 consists of 14 residues. The DNA for the CDR3 is TGTGCCGCGCAGACTAGCGGGGGTCAAGAGACCCAGTACTTC. It yields the protein CAAQTSGGQETQYF.

This clonotype was recorded many times. V gene TRBV29-1 combines with J gene TRBJ1-6; no clear D gene. The V gene's germline CDR1 is SQVTM and CDR2 ANQGSEA. This CDR3 has 13 amino acids. Deletions cut 4 bases from V and 6 bases from J, with 10 bases between. The CDR3 spells CSVASEINSPLHF. DNA for the CDR3: TGCAGCGTTGCGTCGGAGATTAATTCACCCCTCCACTTT.

This clonotype was detected a few times. The V gene is TRBV12-3 or TRBV12-4, the J gene TRBJ2-5; 8 bases line up with TRBD2. The closer fit of TRBJ2-7 to the DNA end suggests the J call may be wrong. The length of the CDR3 is 18 residues. As DNA, the CDR3 is TGTGCCAGCAGTCCACGTCGAAGAGGACTAGCATCGGGGGACGAGCAGTACTTC. This codes for CASSPRRRGLASGDEQYF.